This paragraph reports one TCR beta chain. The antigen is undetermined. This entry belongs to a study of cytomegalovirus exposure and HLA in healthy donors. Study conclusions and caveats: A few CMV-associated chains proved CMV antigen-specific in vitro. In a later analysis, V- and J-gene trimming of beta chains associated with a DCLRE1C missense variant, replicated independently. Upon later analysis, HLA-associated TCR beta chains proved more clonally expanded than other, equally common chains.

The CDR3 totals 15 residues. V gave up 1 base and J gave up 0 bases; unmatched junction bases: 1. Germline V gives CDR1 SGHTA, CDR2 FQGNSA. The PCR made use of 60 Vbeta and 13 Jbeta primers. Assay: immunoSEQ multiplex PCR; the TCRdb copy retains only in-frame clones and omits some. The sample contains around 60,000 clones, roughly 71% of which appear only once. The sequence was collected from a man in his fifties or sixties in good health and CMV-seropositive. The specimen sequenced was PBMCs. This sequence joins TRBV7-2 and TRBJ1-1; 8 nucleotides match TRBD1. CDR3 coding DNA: TGTGCCAGCAGCTTAGGGACAGGGCTGAACACTGAAGCTTTCTTT. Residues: CASSLGTGLNTEAFF.